This TCR beta chain was captured in a study of cytomegalovirus exposure and HLA in healthy donors. Overall study findings and caveats: Sequencing had likely introduced a cluster of highly shared sequence variants as an artifact.

A remark on this clone: Its specificity is unknown.

The PCR contained 60 Vbeta and 13 Jbeta primers. Sequenced by immunoSEQ multiplex PCR; TCRdb stores in-frame clones only, minus some. The repertoire holds roughly 100,000 clones, with around 73% as singletons. This CDR3 has 12 residues. Germline CDR1 SQVTM, CDR2 ANQGSEA. V was pared by 3 bases and J by 5 bases, with 10 bases between. This sequence was found in a man aged 40-50 years in good health and CMV-seronegative. This chain uses TRBV29-1 with TRBJ2-5, with D possibly TRBD2 on 5 matching bases. The sequencing input was PBMCs. The CDR3 region is CSVEEVRETQYF. The DNA for the CDR3 is TGCAGCGTTGAGGAGGTCAGGGAGACCCAGTACTTC.